The present T cell receptor (beta chain) was sequenced within a study of technical replicates of blood from a handful of donors. Clones were read by immunoSEQ multiplex PCR, and TCRdb kept only the in-frame ones, dropping some. The sample records roughly 68,000 clones, roughly nine tenths being singletons. Source material: PBMCs. This receptor was obtained from a human donor in good health. Some clones in this sample may be carry-over from other donors' samples.

CDR3 sequence reads: CASSDRGTDTQYF. In DNA, the CDR3 is TGTGCCAGTAGCGACAGGGGCACAGATACGCAGTATTTT. This rearrangement joins TRBV19 to TRBJ2-3; 7 nucleotides agree with TRBD1. V lost 6 bases, J lost 1 base, and 1 base stayed unmatched. The germline CDR1 and CDR2 sequences are LNHDA and SQIVND (reference sequence). The CDR3 sequence is 13 residues long.